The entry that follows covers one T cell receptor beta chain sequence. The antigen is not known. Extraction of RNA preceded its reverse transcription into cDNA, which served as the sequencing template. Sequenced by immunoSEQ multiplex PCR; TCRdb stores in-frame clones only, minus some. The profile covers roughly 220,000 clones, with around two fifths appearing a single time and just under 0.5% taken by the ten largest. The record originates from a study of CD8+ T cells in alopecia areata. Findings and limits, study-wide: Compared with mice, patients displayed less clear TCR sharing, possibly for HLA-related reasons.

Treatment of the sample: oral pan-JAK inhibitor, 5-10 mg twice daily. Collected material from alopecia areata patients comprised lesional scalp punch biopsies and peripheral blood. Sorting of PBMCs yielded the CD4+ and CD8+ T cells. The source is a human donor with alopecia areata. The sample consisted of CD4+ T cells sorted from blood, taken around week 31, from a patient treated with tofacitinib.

CDR3 loop: CASSMAGYSYEQYF. CDR3 nucleotide sequence: TGTGCCAGCAGCATGGCGGGGTACTCGTACGAGCAGTACTTC. The gene calls are TRBV6-5 and TRBJ2-7, with D possibly TRBD2 on 6 matching bases. The germline V and J ends were trimmed by 6 bases and 4 bases, with 16 bases remaining between them. This CDR3 region has 14 residues. Germline V gene data show CDR1 as MNHEY and CDR2 as SVGAGI.